Described below is a single TCR beta chain sequence and its context. Its antigen is still unknown. Generated by immunoSEQ multiplex PCR, the TCRdb table keeps only in-frame clones and is missing some. This table has just under 100,000 clones, approximately 90% appearing once. The sample comes from a study of T cell responses to AZD1222 COVID-19 vaccine. General study points: Of the AZD1222 recipients, only five to seven were seropositive at baseline. It was only after the peak T cell response that any repertoires were sampled. Dominant at 160-218 and 743-854, vaccine-associated CD4 TCRs also spanned spike. After two AZD1222 doses, spike-specific TCR breadth and depth rose versus day 0.

The ends were cut back, 4 bases at V and 3 bases at J, with 18 bases in the middle. The CDR3 consists of 16 residues. Germline CDR1 SGHDN, CDR2 FVKESK. The sequenced sample was peripheral blood, obtained on day 0 of AZD1222 vaccination. The V call is TRBV14, the J call TRBJ1-1; D ambiguous. This TCR was recovered from an adult in good health. The CDR3 region is CASSPFDLGIDTEAFF. The CDR3 bases are TGTGCCAGCAGCCCCTTTGACCTTGGGATTGACACTGAAGCTTTCTTT.